Listed below are T cell receptor beta chains from one sample, sequenced in a study of T cell responses to AZD1222 COVID-19 vaccine. The data were produced by immunoSEQ multiplex PCR, yet TCRdb's version contains in-frame clones alone and is incomplete. The sample contains approximately 65,000 clones, 65% to 80% of which appear only once. This material consisted of peripheral blood, taken on day 0 of AZD1222 vaccination. Receptors were obtained from an adult in good health. Both conserved end residues are part of each CDR3. The D gene is left open where the match is weak. Size is stated for part of the rows, as once, few or many counts, or as a class when the clone is expanded.

v_gene: TRBV7-2; abundance: .; d_gene: .; j_gene: TRBJ2-3; CDR3nt: TGTGCCAGCAGCTTAGGGGGTCCAATGCTGGATACGCAGTATTTT; CDR3aa: CASSLGGPMLDTQYF
v_gene: TRBV5-1; abundance: few; d_gene: TRBD2; j_gene: TRBJ2-5; CDR3nt: TGCGCCAGCAGCCCCGCGGGAGCGCGGAGTGAGACCCAGTACTTC; CDR3aa: CASSPAGARSETQYF
v_gene: TRBV6-1; abundance: few; d_gene: .; j_gene: TRBJ2-7; CDR3nt: TGTGCCAGCAGTGAACTCTGGCAGGTGGTGGGACGAAGCGAGCAGTACTTC; CDR3aa: CASSELWQVVGRSEQYF
v_gene: TRBV25-1; abundance: .; d_gene: TRBD1; j_gene: TRBJ1-2; CDR3nt: TGTGCCAGCACTCTCTCCGGGACAGGCCACGGCTACACCTTC; CDR3aa: CASTLSGTGHGYTF
v_gene: TRBV3-1/TRBV3-2; abundance: .; d_gene: TRBD1; j_gene: TRBJ1-1; CDR3nt: TGTGCCAGCAGCAAACAGGGGGCGGAAACTGAAGCTTTCTTT; CDR3aa: CASSKQGAETEAFF
v_gene: TRBV6-4; abundance: .; d_gene: .; j_gene: TRBJ1-6; CDR3nt: TGTGCCAGCCAAGATGTGAGGGGTACTGGTTCACCCCTCCACTTT; CDR3aa: CASQDVRGTGSPLHF
v_gene: TRBV10-3; abundance: .; d_gene: .; j_gene: TRBJ1-3; CDR3nt: TGTGCCATCAAAGGAGGAACTGGAAACACCATATATTTT; CDR3aa: CAIKGGTGNTIYF
v_gene: TRBV5-5; abundance: .; d_gene: .; j_gene: TRBJ2-2; CDR3nt: TGTGCCAGCAGCTTAAGTTTGGGTACCGGGGAGCTGTTTTTT; CDR3aa: CASSLSLGTGELFF
v_gene: TRBV10-3; abundance: .; d_gene: TRBD1; j_gene: TRBJ1-2; CDR3nt: TGTGCCATCAGTGGGGACAGGGGTGATGGCTACACCTTC; CDR3aa: CAISGDRGDGYTF
v_gene: TRBV27; abundance: .; d_gene: .; j_gene: TRBJ1-1; CDR3nt: TGTGCCAGCAGAGTTTATCTCACTACTGAAGCTTTCTTT; CDR3aa: CASRVYLTTEAFF
v_gene: TRBV6-1; abundance: few; d_gene: .; j_gene: TRBJ1-4; CDR3nt: TGTGCCAGCAGTGAATACGAACTGTTTTTT; CDR3aa: CASSEYELFF
v_gene: TRBV28; abundance: .; d_gene: TRBD1; j_gene: TRBJ1-5; CDR3nt: TGTGCCAGCAGTTTAAGGGGGCCTCAGCCCCAGCATTTT; CDR3aa: CASSLRGPQPQHF
v_gene: TRBV4-1; abundance: .; d_gene: TRBD1; j_gene: TRBJ1-6; CDR3nt: TGCGCCAGCAGCCAAGGGACAGGGAACTCTTCACCCCTCCACTTT; CDR3aa: CASSQGTGNSSPLHF
v_gene: TRBV18; abundance: .; d_gene: .; j_gene: TRBJ2-2; CDR3nt: TGTGCCAGCTCACCATCCACCGGGGAGCTGTTTTTT; CDR3aa: CASSPSTGELFF
v_gene: TRBV5-1; abundance: .; d_gene: .; j_gene: TRBJ2-1; CDR3nt: TGCGCCAGCAGCCCCAAGAATGAGCAGTTCTTC; CDR3aa: CASSPKNEQFF
v_gene: TRBV10-3; abundance: few; d_gene: .; j_gene: TRBJ2-7; CDR3nt: TGTGCCGCCCTAGAGAGGGAAGGCTCCTACGAGCAGTACTTC; CDR3aa: CAALEREGSYEQYF
v_gene: TRBV4-1; abundance: .; d_gene: .; j_gene: TRBJ1-2; CDR3nt: TGCGCCAGCAGCCAGGATAGGAAGGACGGGGGCTACACCTTC; CDR3aa: CASSQDRKDGGYTF
v_gene: TRBV7-9; abundance: .; d_gene: TRBD1; j_gene: TRBJ1-1; CDR3nt: TGTGCCAGCAGCTCCAGGGGGGAGGGCACTGAAGCTTTCTTT; CDR3aa: CASSSRGEGTEAFF
v_gene: TRBV3-1/TRBV3-2; abundance: .; d_gene: TRBD1; j_gene: TRBJ1-1; CDR3nt: TGTGCCAGCAGCCGTAGACAGGGGGCTGAAGCTTTCTTT; CDR3aa: CASSRRQGAEAFF
v_gene: TRBV3-1/TRBV3-2; abundance: .; d_gene: .; j_gene: TRBJ1-6; CDR3nt: TGTGCCAGCAGCCAAAGCGGGGGGACACCCCTCCACTTT; CDR3aa: CASSQSGGTPLHF